This passage covers 14 T cell receptor beta chains from one sample sequenced in a study of shared clonotypes between healthy human individuals. Produced via immunoSEQ multiplex PCR; TCRdb's table is partial and in-frame only. The sample holds 2,500,000 or so clones, more than 85% seen once. Sequenced material: naive CD4+ T cells from PBMCs. Subset described: CD45RA+ positively selected. Source of these receptors: a man between 18 and 35 years old in good health. Some clones in this sample may be carry-over from other donors' samples.

The chain couples TRBV10-3 to TRBJ2-5, with D perhaps matching TRBD1 or TRBD2 (6 bases each). Trimming left V 3 bases short and J 1 base short, with 12 bases between. CDR1 ENHRY and CDR2 SYGVKD come from the germline V gene. The CDR3 is made up of 15 amino acids. The CDR3 loop is CAISDPSGAQETQYF. In DNA, the CDR3 is TGTGCCATCAGTGATCCATCGGGGGCCCAAGAGACCCAGTACTTC.

This clone was recorded once. V gene TRBV5-4 combines with J gene TRBJ1-2; D is undetermined. Deletions cut 5 bases from V and 5 bases from J, with 25 bases between. This CDR3 has 17 residues. CDR1 and CDR2 from the germline V gene are SGHNT and YYREEE (reference sequence). Written as DNA, the CDR3 is TGTGCCAGCAGGCCTCCGGGCCCCAATGCCACTTTATATGGCTACACCTTC. Its protein is CASRPPGPNATLYGYTF. Based on the CDR3 plus reference TRBV5-4 and TRBJ1-2, the full variable domain is ETGVTQSPTHLIKTRGQQVTLRCSSQSGHNTVSWYQQALGQGPQFIFQYYREEENGRGNFPPRFSGLQFPNYSSELNVNALELDDSALYLCASRPPGPNATLYGYTFGSGTRLTVV.

This rearrangement joins TRBV28 to TRBJ2-7; 9 bases match TRBD1. V trimming: 8 bases; J trimming: 9 bases; junction bases outside the gene matches: 17. The germline V gene encodes CDR1 MDHEN and CDR2 SYDVKM. This CDR3 is built from 15 residues. In DNA form, the CDR3 reads TGTGCCAGCGCCTTACACCCGGGACAGGGTCGGTGGCAGTACTTC. Translating it yields CASALHPGQGRWQYF.

This clone occurred a few times. This rearrangement joins TRBV5-1 to TRBJ2-7, with D maybe TRBD1 (6 bases). Trimming took 4 bases from V and 3 from J, leaving 11 bases between them. CDR1 is SGHRS and CDR2 is YFSETQ in the germline V gene. The CDR3 runs 13 residues. CDR3: CASSPGQVYEQYF. CDR3 nucleotide sequence: TGCGCCAGCAGCCCGGGACAAGTCTACGAGCAGTACTTC.

V is TRBV29-1 and J is TRBJ2-1; 7 nucleotides line up with TRBD2. Germline loops: CDR1 SQVTM, CDR2 ANQGSEA. The trim removed 4 bases at V and 7 bases at J, leaving 4 bases unmatched. CDR3 length equals 12 residues. CDR3 amino acids: CSVGGLVNEQFF. The CDR3 DNA is TGCAGCGTTGGCGGACTAGTTAATGAGCAGTTCTTC.

Written as DNA, the CDR3 is TGTGCCAGCAGCTTAGGGCAGGGCAATGGCTACACCTTC. As protein: CASSLGQGNGYTF. The chain carries TRBV7-8 and TRBJ1-2, with D possibly TRBD1 on 5 matching bases. This CDR3 is built from 13 residues. CDR1 and CDR2 (germline): SGHVS, FQNEAQ. With 1 base removed from V and 6 bases from J, the gap between germline ends came to 9 bases.

The chain recombines TRBV28 with TRBJ2-1; 9 nucleotides line up with TRBD2. The trim removed 1 base at V and 7 bases at J, leaving 8 bases unmatched. The CDR3 is 16 amino acids. Germline values: CDR1 MDHEN, CDR2 SYDVKM. CDR3 protein: CASSLFSGRGANEQFF. In nucleotides, the CDR3 is TGTGCCAGCAGTTTATTTAGCGGGAGAGGGGCGAATGAGCAGTTCTTC.

The V call is TRBV10-2, the J call TRBJ1-2; 9 bases are shared with TRBD1. The V segment lost 0 bases and the J segment 7 bases; nucleotides outside the gene matches: 3. The CDR3 has 14 amino acids. Germline lookup yields CDR1 WSHSY and CDR2 SAAADI. The CDR3 DNA follows: TGCGCCAGCAGTGAGTCCGCGACAGGGGGTGGCTACACCTTC. This encodes CASSESATGGGYTF.

V is TRBV4-3 and J is TRBJ2-1, with TRBD2 matching over 7 bases. J was trimmed by 2 bases and V by 1 base; bases with no gene match: 8. This CDR3 region has 17 residues. Germline assignment: CDR1 LGHNA and CDR2 YSLEER. The CDR3 DNA sequence: TGCGCCAGCAGCCAAGGGGGGGGAGCGGGGCCCTACAATGAGCAGTTCTTC. Translation: CASSQGGGAGPYNEQFF.

The chain employs TRBV5-1 and TRBJ2-1; tentatively, D is TRBD2 (5 bases). Trimming took off 3 bases at V and 5 bases at J, with 12 bases between the two ends. From germline, CDR1 is SGHRS and CDR2 YFSETQ. The CDR3 contains 14 residues. The DNA of the CDR3 is TGCGCCAGCAGCTCCGGGATGAAGAACAATGAGCAGTTCTTC. This encodes CASSSGMKNNEQFF. Combining the CDR3 with reference TRBV5-1 and TRBJ2-1 gives the whole variable domain KAGVTQTPRYLIKTRGQQVTLSCSPISGHRSVSWYQQTPGQGLQFLFEYFSETQRNKGNFPGRFSGRQFSNSRSEMNVSTLELGDSALYLCASSSGMKNNEQFFGPGTRLTVL.

The V call is TRBV5-1, the J call TRBJ2-1, with D possibly being TRBD1 (6 bases). Trimming shortened V by 4 bases and J by 8 bases, and 13 bases separated the two germline ends. CDR3 size: 13 residues. CDR1 is SGHRS and CDR2 is YFSETQ in the germline V gene. CDR3 in amino acids: CASSHGQTHEQFF. In DNA, the CDR3 is TGCGCCAGCAGCCATGGACAGACCCATGAGCAGTTCTTC.

V and J are TRBV12-5 and TRBJ2-3; D uncertain. The CDR3 has 19 residues. The V gene's germline CDR1 is LGHNT and CDR2 FRNRAP. V was cut by 0 bases and J by 3 bases, with 22 bases left in between. The CDR3 here is CASGLVLVNRPLGTDTQYF. DNA of the CDR3: TGTGCTAGTGGTTTGGTACTGGTTAATCGGCCTCTAGGAACAGATACGCAGTATTTT. Full variable domain (remainder filled in from reference TRBV12-5 and TRBJ2-3): DARVTQTPRHKVTEMGQEVTMRCQPILGHNTVFWYRQTMMQGLELLAYFRNRAPLDDSGMPKDRFSAEMPDATLATLKIQPSEPRDSAVYFCASGLVLVNRPLGTDTQYFGPGTRLTVL.

The genes are TRBV5-1 and TRBJ2-5, with D uncertain. Matching the DNA end better, TRBJ2-7 makes the J call doubtful. The germline V gene has CDR1 SGHRS and CDR2 YFSETQ. The CDR3 has 11 amino acids. The CDR3 protein is CASSREIEQYF. The DNA for the CDR3 is TGCGCCAGCAGCCGAGAGATCGAGCAGTACTTC.

Turning to this clone: This sample includes further DNA sequences coding for the same CDR3. The V call is TRBV11-3, the J call TRBJ2-7, with D possibly TRBD2 on 6 matching bases. This CDR3 comprises 13 residues. Trimming left V 5 bases short and J 3 bases short, with 11 bases between. The germline V gene encodes CDR1 SGHNT and CDR2 YENEEA. The CDR3 coding sequence is TGTGCCAGCAGCCTCGGAGCGGGCTACGAGCAGTACTTC. Protein sequence: CASSLGAGYEQYF.